A single sample is the source of the 32 T cell receptor beta chains below, sequenced in a study of cytotoxic CD8 clonotypes in ibrutinib-treated CLL. Clones were read by immunoSEQ multiplex PCR, and TCRdb kept only the in-frame ones, dropping some. Seen here are tens of thousands of clones, about three quarters observed once, and the top ten hold more than 7%. This sample comprised PBMCs, obtained before ibrutinib treatment. All receptors derive from a human donor with chronic lymphocytic leukemia.

The rearrangement uses TRBV7-8 and TRBJ2-7; D tentatively reads TRBD1 or TRBD2 (6 bases each). The germline V and J ends were trimmed by 4 bases and 5 bases, with 21 bases remaining between them. CDR1 SGHVS and CDR2 FQNEAQ come from the germline V gene. This CDR3 spans 16 amino acids. As DNA, the CDR3 is TGTGCCAGCAGCTCAGAGAGGGGGGCTGGGGCGGACGAGCAGTACTTC. Translation: CASSSERGAGADEQYF.

The chain carries TRBV25-1 and TRBJ2-5, with D possibly TRBD2 on 6 matching bases. Germline lookup yields CDR1 MGHDK and CDR2 SYGVNS. V lost 5 bases to trimming and J lost 3 bases, with 10 bases between them. The CDR3 spans 13 residues. CDR3 region: CASSSTGEETQYF. Here the CDR3 DNA reads TGTGCCAGCAGTAGCACGGGGGAAGAGACCCAGTACTTC.

J is TRBJ2-3 and V is TRBV11-2; 8 nucleotides agree with TRBD2. CDR1 SGHAT and CDR2 FQNNGV come from the germline V gene. CDR3 length: 14 amino acids. After removal of 3 bases from V and 4 bases from J, the junction contained 3 bases not matched to a gene. CDR3 loop: CASSFSGGADTQYF. CDR3 nucleotides: TGTGCCAGCAGCTTTTCGGGGGGGGCAGATACGCAGTATTTT. Combining the CDR3 with reference TRBV11-2 and TRBJ2-3 gives the whole variable domain EAGVAQSPRYKIIEKRQSVAFWCNPISGHATLYWYQQILGQGPKLLIQFQNNGVVDDSQLPKDRFSAERLKGVDSTLKIQPAKLEDSAVYLCASSFSGGADTQYFGPGTRLTVL.

This chain connects TRBV9 to TRBJ2-7; weak D call: TRBD2 (6 bases). Germline V gene lookup returns CDR1 SGDLS and CDR2 YYNGEE. The V and J ends lost 7 bases and 6 bases respectively, with 17 bases between them. The CDR3 is made up of 13 amino acids. The CDR3 spells CASSTGVQTEQYF. CDR3 sequence (DNA): TGTGCCAGCTCGACGGGAGTGCAGACCGAGCAGTACTTC. The complete variable domain, with remaining parts taken from reference TRBV9 and TRBJ2-7, reads DSGVTQTPKHLITATGQRVTLRCSPRSGDLSVYWYQQSLDQGLQFLIQYYNGEERAKGNILERFSAQQFPDLHSELNLSSLELGDSALYFCASSTGVQTEQYFGPGTRLTVT.

The chain couples TRBV4-2 to TRBJ2-4; 9 bases are shared with TRBD2. CDR1 LGHNA and CDR2 YNFKEQ come from the germline V gene. The CDR3 is 17 amino acids. J gave up 7 bases and V 0 bases, and 10 bases lay outside the gene matches. The CDR3 bases are TGTGCCAGCAGCCAAGATCGCAGGGCGGGAGGGGAGAACATTCAGTACTTC. Amino acid sequence: CASSQDRRAGGENIQYF.

The rearrangement links TRBV9 to TRBJ1-3; D ambiguous. Germline V gene sequence: CDR1 SGDLS, CDR2 YYNGEE. Trimming shortened V by 5 bases and J by 0 bases, and 9 bases separated the two germline ends. The CDR3 contains 14 residues. CDR3 DNA: TGTGCCAGCAGTCCACAGAGCTCTGGAAACACCATATATTTT. Translation gives CASSPQSSGNTIYF.

The chain links TRBV1 to TRBJ1-6; no DNA check was done on the table's D call, TRBD1. TRBV1 is described as a pseudogene. The CDR3 loop spans 18 amino acids. The CDR3 loop reads CTSSPPLTGGIWNSPLHF. For the CDR3, the DNA is TGCACCAGCAGCCCTCCGCTTACAGGGGGCATATGGAATTCACCCCTCCACTTT.

The genes are TRBV19 and TRBJ2-2; 7 positions match TRBD2. Germline trimming cut 11 bases from V and 10 bases from J; bases unmatched to any gene: 19. The CDR3 spans 15 residues. Germline assignment: CDR1 LNHDA and CDR2 SQIVND (reference sequence). This chain's CDR3 is CAASDPIRGGTELFF. The DNA of the CDR3 is TGTGCCGCCTCAGACCCTATTAGGGGAGGGACGGAGCTGTTTTTT. The variable domain in full, with the rest retrieved from reference TRBV19 and TRBJ2-2, is DGGITQSPKYLFRKEGQNVTLSCEQNLNHDAMYWYRQDPGQGLRLIYYSQIVNDFQKGDIAEGYSVSREKKESFPLTVTSAQKNPTAFYLCAASDPIRGGTELFFGEGSRLTVL.

Turning to this clone: Because the CDR3's place on the DNA is in doubt, the DNA is left out and the CDR3 is given as listed by TCRdb. The CDR3 reads CASSFGPGVETQYF. This chain connects TRBV7-3 to TRBJ2-5; TRBD2 is the table's D call and was not checked against the DNA. Germline-derived CDR1 and CDR2 are SGHTA and FQGTGA. The CDR3 adds up to 14 amino acids, both ends counted.

The chain carries TRBV7-2 and TRBJ2-7, with D perhaps TRBD2 (7 bases). This CDR3 comprises 14 residues. Trimming took off 5 bases at V and 2 bases at J, with 13 bases between the two ends. From germline, CDR1 is SGHTA and CDR2 FQGNSA. The CDR3: CASSQQGLPYEQYF. In DNA form, the CDR3 reads TGTGCCAGCAGCCAACAGGGACTACCCTACGAGCAGTACTTC.

The gene calls are TRBV7-9 and TRBJ2-5; D possibly matches TRBD1 or TRBD2 (7 bases each). The CDR3 extends over 15 amino acids. V was cut by 3 bases and J by 1 base, with 12 bases left in between. The germline gives CDR1 SEHNR, CDR2 FQNEAQ (reference sequence). CDR3 in amino acids: CASSLGGTAQETQYF. The CDR3 region has the DNA TGTGCCAGCAGCTTGGGGGGGACAGCCCAAGAGACCCAGTACTTC.

The chain recombines TRBV5-1 with TRBJ2-3, with a tentative D call TRBD2 (7 bases). With 4 bases removed from V and 2 bases from J, the gap between germline ends came to 17 bases. This CDR3 region has 16 residues. The germline gives CDR1 SGHRS, CDR2 YFSETQ. CDR3 bases: TGCGCCAGCAGCCTCCGGGGGGACACGAACACAGATACGCAGTATTTT. This encodes CASSLRGDTNTDTQYF.

The rearrangement uses TRBV19 and TRBJ1-5; D gene ambiguous. Germline V gene lookup returns CDR1 LNHDA and CDR2 SQIVND (reference sequence). This CDR3 has 13 residues. The V and J ends lost 0 bases and 6 bases respectively, with 6 bases between them. The CDR3 region is CASSIDPSQPQHF. In DNA, the CDR3 is TGTGCCAGTAGTATAGATCCGAGTCAGCCCCAGCATTTT.

V gene TRBV4-2 combines with J gene TRBJ1-2; a possible D gene is TRBD1 (6 bases). Trimming removed 4 bases at V and 8 bases at J, with 26 bases between. CDR1 LGHNA and CDR2 YNFKEQ come from the germline V gene. CDR3 size: 17 residues. The CDR3 DNA is TGTGCCAGCAGCCGCCTCCAGTCCTCGGACAGTGACGAAGGCTACACCTTC. As protein: CASSRLQSSDSDEGYTF.

V gene TRBV11-2 combines with J gene TRBJ1-1, with unresolved D. The CDR3 is made up of 17 amino acids. With 1 base removed from V and 0 bases from J, the gap between germline ends came to 15 bases. The germline V gene has CDR1 SGHAT and CDR2 FQNNGV. The DNA of the CDR3 is TGTGCCAGCAGCTTAGGATACTACTTGTCCATGAACACTGAAGCTTTCTTT. As protein: CASSLGYYLSMNTEAFF.

The chain joins TRBV4-2 to TRBJ1-2, with 8 nucleotides matching TRBD1. CDR1 and CDR2 from the germline V gene are LGHNA and YNFKEQ. Germline trimming cut 0 bases from V and 4 bases from J; bases unmatched to any gene: 10. This CDR3 contains 17 residues. Here the CDR3 DNA reads TGTGCCAGCAGCCAAGATCGGCTCACAGGGGGAGGCTATGGCTACACCTTC. Translated: CASSQDRLTGGGYGYTF.

The chain links TRBV28 to TRBJ2-7, with D possibly TRBD2 on 5 matching bases. V was cut by 5 bases and J by 6 bases, with 11 bases left in between. Germline CDR1 reads MDHEN; CDR2 reads SYDVKM. The CDR3 contains 12 residues. The CDR3 DNA reads as TGTGCCAGCAGTCGGGGAGTTTTCGAGCAGTACTTC. Its protein product is CASSRGVFEQYF.

The count of this clone is one. CDR3 nucleotides: TGTGCCAGCAGTGTAGACAGGGGGCGAGGCTACACCTTC. It yields the protein CASSVDRGRGYTF. The V and J genes are TRBV6-4 and TRBJ1-2; 10 bases line up with TRBD1. Trimming removed 4 bases from V and 8 bases from J; junction bases left unmatched: 4. The germline CDR1 and CDR2 sequences are MRHNA and SNTAGT. The CDR3 sequence is 13 residues long.

The CDR3 here is CASSRAQGAGEKLFF. The CDR3 DNA sequence: TGCGCCAGCAGCCGAGCCCAGGGGGCTGGGGAAAAACTGTTTTTT. The chain employs TRBV5-1 and TRBJ1-4; TRBD1 aligns across 8 bases. Germline CDR1 reads SGHRS; CDR2 reads YFSETQ. The CDR3 contains 15 residues. The junction had 10 bases not matched to a gene; V was cut back by 4 bases and J by 8 bases.

The CDR3, as DNA: TGTGCCAGCAGCGTAGGGTGGGTGAACACTGAAGCTTTCTTT. Its protein product is CASSVGWVNTEAFF. The gene calls are TRBV9 and TRBJ1-1; D remains ambiguous. The CDR3 totals 14 residues. With 0 bases removed from V and 0 bases from J, the gap between germline ends came to 6 bases. Germline V gene lookup returns CDR1 SGDLS and CDR2 YYNGEE.

The chain links TRBV6-1 to TRBJ2-5, with no clear D. This CDR3 region has 13 residues. The V end was cut by 3 bases, the J end by 5 bases, with 10 bases between. CDR1 is MNHNS and CDR2 is SASEGT in the germline V gene. CDR3: CASSDTPKETQYF. For the CDR3, the DNA is TGTGCCAGCAGTGATACTCCGAAGGAGACCCAGTACTTC.

This chain connects TRBV27 to TRBJ1-4; D uncertain. V shed 1 base and J shed 5 bases, with 14 bases lying between them. This CDR3 has 16 residues. Germline CDR1 and CDR2: MNHEY and SMNVEV (reference sequence). The CDR3 spells CASSLLGSGRNEKLFF. The CDR3 DNA is TGTGCCAGCAGTTTATTAGGCAGCGGCAGAAATGAAAAACTGTTTTTT.

This chain links TRBV5-1 with TRBJ2-7; TRBD1 agrees at 9 bases. The CDR3 totals 13 residues. J gave up 7 bases and V 3 bases, and 5 bases lay outside the gene matches. Germline V gene lookup returns CDR1 SGHRS and CDR2 YFSETQ. The CDR3 region is CASSWDRDREQYF. The CDR3 DNA reads TGCGCCAGCAGCTGGGACAGGGACCGAGAGCAGTACTTC.

This rearrangement joins TRBV19 to TRBJ1-5; perhaps TRBD1 as D (5 bases). V lost 2 bases, J lost 7 bases, and 18 bases lay in between. The CDR3 runs 16 residues. The V gene's germline CDR1 is LNHDA and CDR2 SQIVND (reference sequence). The CDR3 loop is CASSINRITGPQPQHF. DNA for the CDR3: TGTGCCAGTAGTATAAATCGGATAACAGGCCCCCAGCCCCAGCATTTT.

The rearrangement joins TRBV6-5 to TRBJ2-5, with 7 nucleotides matching TRBD2. CDR1 is MNHEY, CDR2 SVGAGI, per germline. The J segment lost 0 bases and the V segment lost 7 bases, leaving 8 bases of the junction unmatched. This CDR3 spans 15 amino acids. The CDR3 region is CASKKMGGYQETQYF. The CDR3, as DNA: TGTGCCAGCAAGAAAATGGGGGGGTACCAAGAGACCCAGTACTTC.

The genes are TRBV28 and TRBJ2-1; unclear D gene. The germline V gene encodes CDR1 MDHEN and CDR2 SYDVKM. This CDR3 has 12 residues. The V gene lost 6 bases and the J gene lost 7 bases, with 10 bases spanning the gap. CDR3 DNA: TGTGCCAGCAGGCTTGACTGGAATGAGCAGTTCTTC. Protein: CASRLDWNEQFF.

The J gene is TRBJ2-3, the V gene TRBV7-9, with 9 bases lining up with TRBD2. The CDR3 loop spans 16 amino acids. V was clipped by 5 bases and J by 1 base; unmatched bases: 7. From germline, CDR1 is SEHNR and CDR2 FQNEAQ (reference sequence). The CDR3 here is CASSISGGRGTDTQYF. In nucleotides, the CDR3 is TGTGCCAGCAGCATTAGTGGCGGGAGGGGCACAGATACGCAGTATTTT.

The chain couples TRBV11-2 to TRBJ1-1; D gene unclear. Trimming shortened V by 5 bases and J by 5 bases, and 9 bases separated the two germline ends. The CDR3 runs 12 residues. Germline-derived CDR1 and CDR2 are SGHAT and FQNNGV. In nucleotides, the CDR3 is TGTGCCAGCAGCCTAGGGAGGACTGAAGCTTTCTTT. The encoded protein is CASSLGRTEAFF.

The V call is TRBV12-5, the J call TRBJ2-1, with 9 bases identical to TRBD1. Trimming cost V 4 bases and J 4 bases; bases outside gene matches: 2. The CDR3 spans 14 residues. The germline CDR1 and CDR2 sequences are LGHNT and FRNRAP. As DNA, the CDR3 is TGTGCTAGTGGTTACGGGACAGGGTACAATGAGCAGTTCTTC. Its protein product is CASGYGTGYNEQFF.

This sequence joins TRBV27 and TRBJ2-1, with 15 bases matching TRBD2. Unmatched junction bases numbered 13, after V lost 6 bases and J lost 4 bases. This CDR3 has 19 amino acids. Germline-derived CDR1 and CDR2 are MNHEY and SMNVEV (reference sequence). In DNA form, the CDR3 reads TGTGCCAGCAGCATGGGACCGGGGACTAGCGGGAGGTTGTACAATGAGCAGTTCTTC. Translating it yields CASSMGPGTSGRLYNEQFF.

As concerns this clone: The junction does not match germline at one end; this may be a read error. The rearrangement uses TRBV27 and TRBJ2-1; possibly TRBD2 for D (5 bases). Germline V gene data show CDR1 as MNHEY and CDR2 as SMNVEV (reference sequence). The CDR3 is 14 amino acids. The chain's CDR3 is CASSLGSSDTAGIF. The DNA of the CDR3 is TGTGCCAGCAGTTTAGGGAGTAGCGACACAGCTGGGATCTTC.

The CDR3 is CASSLALLTPMNTEAFF. CDR3 sequence (DNA): TGTGCCAGCAGCTTGGCACTCTTAACACCCATGAACACTGAAGCTTTCTTT. This sequence joins TRBV5-4 and TRBJ1-1; D uncertain. The V gene lost 0 bases and the J gene lost 0 bases, with 15 bases spanning the gap. The CDR3 covers 17 residues. The germline V gene has CDR1 SGHNT and CDR2 YYREEE (reference sequence).